The 14 T cell receptor beta chains presented below share a single source sample, sequenced in a study of CD8 T cells in ankylosing spondylitis. Each CDR3 protein gets one entry after TCRdb re-called the 5' RACE reads with MiXCR. The sample contains approximately 350,000 distinct CDR3 sequences, roughly 20% of which appear only once. Sequences were obtained from blood, either unsorted or a sorted T cell fraction (not recorded which). The receptors here all came from a male donor with ankylosing spondylitis or in good health (not recorded which).

The chain recombines TRBV7-9 with TRBJ2-5, with a tentative D call TRBD1 (5 bases). Trimming stripped 4 bases from V and 4 bases from J, with 16 bases between. The CDR3 has 15 residues. From germline, CDR1 is SEHNR and CDR2 FQNEAQ (reference sequence). CDR3 bases: TGTGCCAGCAGCTGGGCCCAGGGTTTCCGAGAGACCCAGTACTTC. Amino acids: CASSWAQGFRETQYF.

The CDR3 DNA sequence: TGCGCCAGCAGCTGGGGGGGCAGCACAGATACGCAGTATTTT. Translated: CASSWGGSTDTQYF. This chain connects TRBV5-1 to TRBJ2-3; D might be TRBD2 (7 bases). Trimming pared 3 bases from V and 0 bases from J, leaving 8 bases between. This CDR3 is built from 14 residues. CDR1 is SGHRS and CDR2 is YFSETQ in the germline V gene. The full variable domain, its missing parts supplied by reference TRBV5-1 and TRBJ2-3, is KAGVTQTPRYLIKTRGQQVTLSCSPISGHRSVSWYQQTPGQGLQFLFEYFSETQRNKGNFPGRFSGRQFSNSRSEMNVSTLELGDSALYLCASSWGGSTDTQYFGPGTRLTVL.

This clonotype came up many times. V usage is TRBV12-3 or TRBV12-4 and J usage is TRBJ2-1, with 7 bases fitting TRBD2. This CDR3 contains 14 residues. Trimming removed 1 base from V and 6 bases from J; junction bases left unmatched: 3. This CDR3 is CASSLGSGGNEQFF. CDR3 in DNA: TGTGCCAGCAGTTTAGGGTCGGGGGGCAATGAGCAGTTCTTC.

The rearrangement joins TRBV29-1 to TRBJ2-5, with 11 positions matching TRBD2. The CDR3 loop spans 15 amino acids. V lost 7 bases, J lost 5 bases, and 12 bases stayed unmatched. Germline CDR1 reads SQVTM; CDR2 reads ANQGSEA. The CDR3 bases are TGCAGCGCCGAGACTAGCGGGGCCCGAGGGGAGACCCAGTACTTC. Translation gives CSAETSGARGETQYF.

This clonotype was recorded a few times. The chain joins TRBV18 to TRBJ2-5, with TRBD2 identical over 8 bases. Losses at the gene ends were 0 bases for V and 5 bases for J; bases not matched to a gene: 2. The germline V gene encodes CDR1 KGHSH and CDR2 LQKENI. The CDR3 extends over 14 amino acids. The DNA of the CDR3 is TGTGCCAGCTCACCACCCCCGGGAGGGGAGACCCAGTACTTC. It is translated as CASSPPPGGETQYF.

There are a few counts of this clonotype. This chain joins TRBV15 and TRBJ1-2; unclear D gene. Germline V gives CDR1 LNHNV, CDR2 YYDKDF (reference sequence). V lost 5 bases and J 0 bases, leaving 7 bases between the germline ends. The CDR3 covers 13 residues. CDR3 bases: TGTGCCACCAGCGGGGATACTAACTATGGCTACACCTTC. This sequence encodes CATSGDTNYGYTF.

This clonotype was detected ten times or more. The chain combines TRBV6-6 with TRBJ2-1; the D is unclear. The CDR3 extends over 12 amino acids. V lost 2 bases and J 5 bases, leaving 4 bases between the germline ends. Per germline, CDR1 MNHNY and CDR2 SVGAGI (reference sequence). The CDR3 spells CASSYGDNEQFF. DNA of the CDR3: TGTGCCAGCAGTTACGGCGACAATGAGCAGTTCTTC.

This chain connects TRBV9 to TRBJ2-1; D uncertain. Germline lookup yields CDR1 SGDLS and CDR2 YYNGEE. V lost 1 base and J lost 5, with 7 bases in between. The CDR3 is 13 amino acids. The CDR3 DNA reads as TGTGCCAGCAGCGTAAAACTGGACAATGAGCAGTTCTTC. Amino acids: CASSVKLDNEQFF.

The chain employs TRBV3-1 and TRBJ2-5; D might be TRBD1 (5 bases). The CDR3 extends over 13 amino acids. The germline gives CDR1 LGHDT, CDR2 YNNKEL (reference sequence). The germline V and J ends were trimmed by 4 bases and 5 bases, with 11 bases remaining between them. This CDR3 is CASSPRAAETQYF. The CDR3, as DNA: TGTGCCAGCAGCCCCAGGGCGGCGGAGACCCAGTACTTC.

Many counts were recorded for this clonotype. The chain links TRBV12-3 or TRBV12-4 to TRBJ2-5; D remains ambiguous. The CDR3 has 11 residues. V lost 6 bases and J 3 bases, leaving 5 bases between the germline ends. The CDR3 sequence: CASRAEETQYF. For the CDR3, the DNA is TGTGCCAGCAGGGCAGAAGAGACCCAGTACTTC.

The V and J genes are TRBV12-3 or TRBV12-4 and TRBJ1-5; the D gene is possibly TRBD1 (6 bases). V was shortened by 5 bases and J by 0 bases, with 17 bases between the two germline ends. The CDR3 sequence is 17 residues long. DNA of the CDR3: TGTGCCAGCAGTGAGGGGGGCATACAATCTAGCAATCAGCCCCAGCATTTT. It codes for CASSEGGIQSSNQPQHF.

A few counts support this clonotype. V gene TRBV6-1 combines with J gene TRBJ1-4, with D perhaps TRBD1 (5 bases). The germline V and J ends were trimmed by 6 bases and 7 bases, with 15 bases remaining between them. The CDR3 runs to 14 residues. Germline V lookup: CDR1 MNHNS, CDR2 SASEGT. The CDR3 loop is CASSTGWSGEKLFF. The CDR3 DNA reads as TGTGCCAGCAGCACAGGTTGGAGTGGTGAAAAACTGTTTTTT.

The chain employs TRBV12-3 or TRBV12-4 and TRBJ2-1, with 8 bases that match TRBD2. This CDR3 is built from 14 residues. V dropped 8 bases and J dropped 2; count of bases not matched to a gene: 5. CDR3 DNA sequence: TGTGCCAGCGGGTTAGCGGGGCCCTACAATGAGCAGTTCTTC. Translating it yields CASGLAGPYNEQFF.

The V call is TRBV7-8, the J call TRBJ2-2; D is perhaps TRBD2 (6 bases). CDR1 is SGHVS and CDR2 is FQNEAQ in the germline V gene. The CDR3 runs to 14 residues. Between the trimmed V and J ends, which lost 6 bases and 5 bases, there was a span of 13 bases. The CDR3 spells CASSMGLWTGELFF. CDR3 bases: TGTGCCAGCAGTATGGGACTTTGGACCGGGGAGCTGTTTTTT.